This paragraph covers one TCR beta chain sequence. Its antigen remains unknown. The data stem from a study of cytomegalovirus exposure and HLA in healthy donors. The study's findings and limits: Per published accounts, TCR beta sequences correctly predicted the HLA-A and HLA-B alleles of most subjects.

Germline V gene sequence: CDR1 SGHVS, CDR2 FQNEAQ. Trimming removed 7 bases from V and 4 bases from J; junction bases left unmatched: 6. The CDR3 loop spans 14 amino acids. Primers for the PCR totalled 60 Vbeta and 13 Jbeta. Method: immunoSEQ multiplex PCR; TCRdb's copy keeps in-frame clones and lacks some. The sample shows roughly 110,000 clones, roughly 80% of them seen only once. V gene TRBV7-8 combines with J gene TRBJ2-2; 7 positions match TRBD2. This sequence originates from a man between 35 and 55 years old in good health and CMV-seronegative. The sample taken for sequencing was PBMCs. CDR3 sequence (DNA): TGTGCCAGCAACAGACTAGCTGTCACCGGGGAGCTGTTTTTT. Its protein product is CASNRLAVTGELFF. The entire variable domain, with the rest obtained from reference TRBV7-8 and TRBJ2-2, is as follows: GAGVSQSPRYKVAKRGQDVALRCDPISGHVSLFWYQQALGQGPEFLTYFQNEAQLDKSGLPSDRFFAERPEGSVSTLKIQRTQQEDSAVYLCASNRLAVTGELFFGEGSRLTVL.